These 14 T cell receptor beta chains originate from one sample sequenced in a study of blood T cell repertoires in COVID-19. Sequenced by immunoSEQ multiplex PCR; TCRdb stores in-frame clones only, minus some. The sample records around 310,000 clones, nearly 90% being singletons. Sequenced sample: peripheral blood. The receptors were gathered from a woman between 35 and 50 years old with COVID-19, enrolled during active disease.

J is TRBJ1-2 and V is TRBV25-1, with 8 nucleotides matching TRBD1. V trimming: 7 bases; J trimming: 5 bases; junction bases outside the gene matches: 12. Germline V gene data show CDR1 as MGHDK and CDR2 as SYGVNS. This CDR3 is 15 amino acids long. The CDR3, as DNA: TGTGCCAGCACCCGAGGGGACAGGCGGCTATATGGCTACACCTTC. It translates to CASTRGDRRLYGYTF.

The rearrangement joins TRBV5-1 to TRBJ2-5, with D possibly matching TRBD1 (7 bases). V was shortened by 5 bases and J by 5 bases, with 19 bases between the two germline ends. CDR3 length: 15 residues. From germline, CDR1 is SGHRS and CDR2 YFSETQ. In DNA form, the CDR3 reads TGCGCCAGCAGGAAACCGGAGGGGGCGGGGGAGACCCAGTACTTC. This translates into CASRKPEGAGETQYF.

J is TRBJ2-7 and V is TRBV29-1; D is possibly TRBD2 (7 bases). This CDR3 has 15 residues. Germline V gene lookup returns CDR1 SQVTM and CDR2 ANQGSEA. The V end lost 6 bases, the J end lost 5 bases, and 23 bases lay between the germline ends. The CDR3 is CSVGRGAGAGNEQYF. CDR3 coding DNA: TGCAGCGTCGGGAGAGGCGCGGGGGCTGGTAACGAGCAGTACTTC.

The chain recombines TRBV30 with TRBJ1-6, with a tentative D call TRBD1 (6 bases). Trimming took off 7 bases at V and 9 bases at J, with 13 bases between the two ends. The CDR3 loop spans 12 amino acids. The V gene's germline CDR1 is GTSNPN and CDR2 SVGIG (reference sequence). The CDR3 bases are TGTGCCTCTCAGGGGCAGGGTTCACCCCTCCACTTT. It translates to CASQGQGSPLHF. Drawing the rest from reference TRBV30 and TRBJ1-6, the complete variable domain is SQTIHQWPATLVQPVGSPLSLECTVEGTSNPNLYWYRQAAGRGLQLLFYSVGIGQISSEVPQNLSASRPQDRQFILSSKKLLLSDSGFYLCASQGQGSPLHFGNGTRLTVT.

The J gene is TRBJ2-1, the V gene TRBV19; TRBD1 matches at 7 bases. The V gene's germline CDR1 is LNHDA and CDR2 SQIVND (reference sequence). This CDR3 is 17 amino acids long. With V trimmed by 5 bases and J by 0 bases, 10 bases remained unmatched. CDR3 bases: TGTGCCAGTAGTCCCGGACAGGCGTTCATCTCCTACAATGAGCAGTTCTTC. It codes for CASSPGQAFISYNEQFF. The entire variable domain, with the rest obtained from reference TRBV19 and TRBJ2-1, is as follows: DGGITQSPKYLFRKEGQNVTLSCEQNLNHDAMYWYRQDPGQGLRLIYYSQIVNDFQKGDIAEGYSVSREKKESFPLTVTSAQKNPTAFYLCASSPGQAFISYNEQFFGPGTRLTVL.

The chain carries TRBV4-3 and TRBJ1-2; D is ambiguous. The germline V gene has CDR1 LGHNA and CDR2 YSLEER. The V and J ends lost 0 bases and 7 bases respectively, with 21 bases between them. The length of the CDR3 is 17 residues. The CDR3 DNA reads TGCGCCAGCAGCCAAGAGATCTTATTTGAGGGTTTAGGTGGCTACACCTTC. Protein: CASSQEILFEGLGGYTF.

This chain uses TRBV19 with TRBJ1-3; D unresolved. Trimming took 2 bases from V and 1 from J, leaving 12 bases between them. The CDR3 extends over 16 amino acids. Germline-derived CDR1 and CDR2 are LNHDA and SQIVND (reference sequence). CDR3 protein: CASSIPSRVSGNTIYF. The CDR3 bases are TGTGCCAGTAGTATACCTTCGAGGGTATCTGGAAACACCATATATTTT. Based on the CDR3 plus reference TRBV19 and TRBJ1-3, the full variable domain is DGGITQSPKYLFRKEGQNVTLSCEQNLNHDAMYWYRQDPGQGLRLIYYSQIVNDFQKGDIAEGYSVSREKKESFPLTVTSAQKNPTAFYLCASSIPSRVSGNTIYFGEGSWLTVV.

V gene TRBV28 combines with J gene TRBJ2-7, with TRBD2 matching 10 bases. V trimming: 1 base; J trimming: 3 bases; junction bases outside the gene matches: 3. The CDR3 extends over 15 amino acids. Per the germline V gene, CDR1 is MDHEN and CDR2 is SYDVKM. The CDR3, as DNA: TGTGCCAGCAGTTTATTGGCTAGCGGGGGCTACGAGCAGTACTTC. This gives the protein CASSLLASGGYEQYF.

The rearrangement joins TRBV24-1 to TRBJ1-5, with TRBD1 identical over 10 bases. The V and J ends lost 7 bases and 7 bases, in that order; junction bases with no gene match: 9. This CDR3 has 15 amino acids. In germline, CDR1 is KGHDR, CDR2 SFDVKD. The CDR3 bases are TGTGCCACCAGCGCAAGGACAGGGGGAAGGCAGCCCCAGCATTTT. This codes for CATSARTGGRQPQHF.

In DNA form, the CDR3 reads TGCGCCAGCAGCCAACTAGCGGGGGGAACCTACGAGCAGTACTTC. Encoded protein: CASSQLAGGTYEQYF. The chain joins TRBV4-3 to TRBJ2-7; TRBD2 aligns across 11 bases. This CDR3 is 15 amino acids long. Germline V lookup: CDR1 LGHNA, CDR2 YSLEER. V lost 2 bases and J lost 2; bases outside the gene matches: 2.

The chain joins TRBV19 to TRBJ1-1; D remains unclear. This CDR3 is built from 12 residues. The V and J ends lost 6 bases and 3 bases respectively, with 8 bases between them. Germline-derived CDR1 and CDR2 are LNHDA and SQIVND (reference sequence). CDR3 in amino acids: CASRSRDTEAFF. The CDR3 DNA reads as TGTGCCAGTAGGTCAAGAGACACTGAAGCTTTCTTT.

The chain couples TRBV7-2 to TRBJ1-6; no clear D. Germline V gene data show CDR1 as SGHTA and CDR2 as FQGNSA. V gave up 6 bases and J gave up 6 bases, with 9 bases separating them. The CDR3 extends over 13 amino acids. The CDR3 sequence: CASSGQLNSPLHF. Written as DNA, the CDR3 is TGTGCCAGCAGTGGGCAGCTTAATTCACCCCTCCACTTT.

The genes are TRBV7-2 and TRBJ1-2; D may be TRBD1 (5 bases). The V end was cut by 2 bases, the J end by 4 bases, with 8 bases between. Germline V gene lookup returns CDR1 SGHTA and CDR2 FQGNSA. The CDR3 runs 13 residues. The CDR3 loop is CASSLTGIYGYTF. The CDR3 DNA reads TGTGCCAGCAGCTTAACAGGAATCTATGGCTACACCTTC.

This chain's CDR3 is CASSPTSHRGTSSYNEQFF. The CDR3 coding sequence is TGTGCCAGCAGTCCCACATCTCACAGGGGTACGAGCTCCTACAATGAGCAGTTCTTC. J is TRBJ2-1 and V is TRBV6-2 or TRBV6-3, with 7 nucleotides matching TRBD1. The CDR3 is 19 amino acids. Germline V gene sequence: CDR1 MNHEY, CDR2 SVGEGT. The V and J ends lost 5 bases and 0 bases, in that order; junction bases with no gene match: 16.